This T cell receptor beta chain appears in the sequencing data of a study of CD8+ T cells in alopecia areata (dated by TCRdb to 2017 to 2018). As for the study more broadly: In both human patients and the C3H/HeJ mouse model, the study applied high-throughput TCRbeta sequencing to look at T cell clonal expansion in alopecia areata. Scalp clonality was compared across normal scalp (n=4), patchy alopecia areata scalp (n=8), and alopecia totalis/universalis scalp (n=8). RNA was extracted with the PAXgene miRNA kit for fixed scalp, the miRNeasy kit for PBMCs, and the RNeasy kit for mouse skin. TCRbeta CDR3 regions were amplified by immunoSEQ multiplex PCR with 35 Vbeta forward and 13 Jbeta reverse primers. Human TCRbeta sequencing covered scalp tissue and sorted CD4+ and CD8+ peripheral blood T cells from patchy and totalis/universalis alopecia areata patients and healthy controls.

The paper as a whole reports these results and caveats: Higher clonality and more expanded CD8+ clones were observed in lesional scalp than in normal scalp, particularly in alopecia totalis/universalis, a finding suggestive of antigenic drive. Shared TCR sequences between patients were less evident than in mice, which may be partly attributable to HLA diversity in the patient population. Scalp TCR repertoire analysis is complicated because resident alphabeta T cells in normal human skin are also sequenced, whereas mouse skin is dominated by gammadelta T cells.

Libraries came from the immunoSEQ multiplex PCR assay. For TCR sequencing, RNA was extracted from every sample and reverse transcribed into cDNA to serve as template. SuperScript III was used to make first-strand cDNA, primed with a 2:1 mix of oligo-dT and random hexamers. A synthetic immune receptor repertoire was used to measure amplification bias, and any remaining bias was corrected computationally. In the source study's methods: Raw reads were preprocessed to remove errors, and CDR3 was defined by IMGT conventions from the conserved cysteine to phenylalanine. Clonality was calculated as 1 minus Shannon entropy normalized by log2 of the number of productive unique TCRs. Whether each scalp clone was CD4 or CD8 was inferred by checking scalp TCRbeta sequences against the CD4 and CD8 repertoires from sorted blood. Held by TCRdb, this immuneACCESS table contains in-frame sequences only and omits some clones. Under half of the omission traces to an unresolved V gene where checked; the cause of the rest is unknown. V and J calls and clone size are copied from that table; D and trimming were computed from the DNA. Present in this sample are 150,000 to 200,000 clones, 55% of which were seen just once. The ten largest account for approximately 4.8% of the sample.

From its cysteine to its phenylalanine, the CDR3 spans 13 amino acids. The kept DNA is CDR3 alone, 39 bases in frame from the first base. Per the germline V gene (reference sequence), MNHEY is the CDR1 and SMNVEV is the CDR2. The germline V end is reduced by 6 bases and the J end by 4 bases; junction bases left unmatched: 3. As concerns this clone: Its antigen remains undetermined. No much larger clone is present one base from it, and per-base qualities are unavailable.

PBMCs were separated by density centrifugation and stained for CD3, CD4 and CD8, after which CD4+ and CD8+ T cells were sorted on a FACSAria. Scalp biopsies and blood samples were obtained from unaffected controls. The sequence links TRBV27 to TRBJ1-5; a stretch of 7 junction bases matches TRBD1. The sequenced sample was CD4+ T cells sorted from blood. The clonotype originates from a human donor in good health. CDR3 protein: CASRSQGNQPQHF. The sequence in DNA is TGTGCCAGCAGATCACAGGGGAATCAGCCCCAGCATTTT.